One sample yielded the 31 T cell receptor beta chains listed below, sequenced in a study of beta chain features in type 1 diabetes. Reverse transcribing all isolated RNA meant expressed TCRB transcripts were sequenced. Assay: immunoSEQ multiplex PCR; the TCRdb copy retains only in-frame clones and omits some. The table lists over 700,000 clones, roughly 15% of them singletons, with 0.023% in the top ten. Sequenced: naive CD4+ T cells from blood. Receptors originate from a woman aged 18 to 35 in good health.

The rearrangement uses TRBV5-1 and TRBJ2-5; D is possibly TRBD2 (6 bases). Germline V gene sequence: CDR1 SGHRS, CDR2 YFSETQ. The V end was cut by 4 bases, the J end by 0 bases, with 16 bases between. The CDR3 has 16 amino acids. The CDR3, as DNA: TGCGCCAGCAGCCCGAAGGCGGGGCCGTACCAAGAGACCCAGTACTTC. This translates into CASSPKAGPYQETQYF.

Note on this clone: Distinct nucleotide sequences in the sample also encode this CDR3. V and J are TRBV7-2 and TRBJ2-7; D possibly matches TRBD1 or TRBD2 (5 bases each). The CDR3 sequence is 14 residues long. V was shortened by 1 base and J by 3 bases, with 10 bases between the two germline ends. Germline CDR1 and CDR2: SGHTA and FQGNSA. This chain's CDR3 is CASSLGGRSYEQYF. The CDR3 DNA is TGTGCCAGCAGCTTAGGGGGGAGAAGCTACGAGCAGTACTTC.

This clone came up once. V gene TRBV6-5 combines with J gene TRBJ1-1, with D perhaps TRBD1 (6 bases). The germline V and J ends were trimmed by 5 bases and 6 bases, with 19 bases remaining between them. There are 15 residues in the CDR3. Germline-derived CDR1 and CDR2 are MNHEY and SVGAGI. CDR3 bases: TGTGCCAGCAGTACCCAAGGGGGGATCAACGCTGAAGCTTTCTTT. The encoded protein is CASSTQGGINAEAFF.

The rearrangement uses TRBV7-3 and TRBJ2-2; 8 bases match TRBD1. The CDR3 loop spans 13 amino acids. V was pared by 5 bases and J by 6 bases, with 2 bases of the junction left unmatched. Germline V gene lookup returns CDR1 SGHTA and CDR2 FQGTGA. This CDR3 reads CASSKTGAGELFF. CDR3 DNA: TGTGCCAGCAGCAAGACAGGGGCCGGGGAGCTGTTTTTT.

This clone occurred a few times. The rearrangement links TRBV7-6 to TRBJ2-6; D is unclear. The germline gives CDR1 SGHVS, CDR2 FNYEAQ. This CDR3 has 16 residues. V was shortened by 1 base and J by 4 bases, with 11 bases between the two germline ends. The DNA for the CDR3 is TGTGCCAGCAGCTTAGTGTCAGAACCCGGGGCCAACGTCCTGACTTTC. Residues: CASSLVSEPGANVLTF.

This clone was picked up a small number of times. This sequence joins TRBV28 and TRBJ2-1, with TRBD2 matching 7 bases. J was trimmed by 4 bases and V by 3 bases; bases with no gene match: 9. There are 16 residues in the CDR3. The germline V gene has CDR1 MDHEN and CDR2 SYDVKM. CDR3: CASSFRSAGAYNEQFF. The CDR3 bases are TGTGCCAGCAGTTTTCGGTCGGCGGGAGCATACAATGAGCAGTTCTTC. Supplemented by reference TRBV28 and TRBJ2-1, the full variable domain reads DVKVTQSSRYLVKRTGEKVFLECVQDMDHENMFWYRQDPGLGLRLIYFSYDVKMKEKGDIPEGYSVSREKKERFSLILESASTNQTSMYLCASSFRSAGAYNEQFFGPGTRLTVL.

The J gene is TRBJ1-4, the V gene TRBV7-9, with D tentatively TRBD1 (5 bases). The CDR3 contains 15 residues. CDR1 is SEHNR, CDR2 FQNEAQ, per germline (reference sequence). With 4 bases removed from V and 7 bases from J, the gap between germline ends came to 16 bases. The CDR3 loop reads CASSSQRERGEKLFF. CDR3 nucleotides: TGTGCCAGCAGCTCACAGAGGGAGAGGGGTGAAAAACTGTTTTTT.

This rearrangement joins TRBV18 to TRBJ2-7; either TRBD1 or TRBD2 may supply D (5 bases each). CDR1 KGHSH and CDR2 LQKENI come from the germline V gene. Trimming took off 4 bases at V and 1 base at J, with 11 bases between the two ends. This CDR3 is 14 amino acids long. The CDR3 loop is CASSLAGSSYEQYF. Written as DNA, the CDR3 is TGTGCCAGCTCACTGGCAGGGAGTTCCTACGAGCAGTACTTC.

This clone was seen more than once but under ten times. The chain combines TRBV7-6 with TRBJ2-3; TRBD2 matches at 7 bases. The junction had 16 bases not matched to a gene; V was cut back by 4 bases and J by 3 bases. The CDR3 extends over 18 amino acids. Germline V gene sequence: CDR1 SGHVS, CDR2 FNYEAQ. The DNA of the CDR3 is TGTGCCAGCAGCTCCCGGCCCCCGAGGGAGGGCCTGACAGATACGCAGTATTTT. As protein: CASSSRPPREGLTDTQYF.

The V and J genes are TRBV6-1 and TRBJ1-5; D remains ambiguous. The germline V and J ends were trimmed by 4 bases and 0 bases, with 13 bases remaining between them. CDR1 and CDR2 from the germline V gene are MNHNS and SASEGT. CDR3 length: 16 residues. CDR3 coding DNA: TGTGCCAGCAGTGCTACTGGAACTGGTAGCAATCAGCCCCAGCATTTT. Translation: CASSATGTGSNQPQHF.

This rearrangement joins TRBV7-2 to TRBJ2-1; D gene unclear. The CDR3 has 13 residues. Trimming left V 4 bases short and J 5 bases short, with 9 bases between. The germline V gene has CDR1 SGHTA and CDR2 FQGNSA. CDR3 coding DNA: TGTGCCAGCAGCTCCGGGTTCGACAATGAGCAGTTCTTC. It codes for CASSSGFDNEQFF.

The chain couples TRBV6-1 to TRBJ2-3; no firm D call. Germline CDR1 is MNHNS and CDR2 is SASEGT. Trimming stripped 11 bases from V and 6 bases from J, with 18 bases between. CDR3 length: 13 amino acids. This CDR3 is CAGRVHSSDTQYF. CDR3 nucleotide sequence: TGTGCCGGAAGAGTCCACTCCTCGGATACGCAGTATTTT.

In DNA, the CDR3 is TGTGCCAGCAGCAAAGGACAGAGCCAAGAGACCCAGTACTTC. It is translated as CASSKGQSQETQYF. V gene TRBV7-2 combines with J gene TRBJ2-5, with D possibly TRBD1 on 6 matching bases. CDR3 length equals 14 residues. Germline V gene data show CDR1 as SGHTA and CDR2 as FQGNSA. V was pared by 5 bases and J by 1 base, with 11 bases between.

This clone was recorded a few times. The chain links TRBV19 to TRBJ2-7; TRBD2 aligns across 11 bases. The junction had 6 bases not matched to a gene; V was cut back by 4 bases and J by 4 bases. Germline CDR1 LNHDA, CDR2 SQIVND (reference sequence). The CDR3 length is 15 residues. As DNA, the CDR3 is TGTGCCAGTAGTAGACTAGCGGGGATGGATTACGAGCAGTACTTC. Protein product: CASSRLAGMDYEQYF.

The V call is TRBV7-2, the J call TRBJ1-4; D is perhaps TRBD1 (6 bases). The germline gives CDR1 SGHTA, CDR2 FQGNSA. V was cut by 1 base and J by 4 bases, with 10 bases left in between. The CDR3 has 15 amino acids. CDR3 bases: TGTGCCAGCAGCTTAGGAGGGGGGTATAATGAAAAACTGTTTTTT. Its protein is CASSLGGGYNEKLFF.

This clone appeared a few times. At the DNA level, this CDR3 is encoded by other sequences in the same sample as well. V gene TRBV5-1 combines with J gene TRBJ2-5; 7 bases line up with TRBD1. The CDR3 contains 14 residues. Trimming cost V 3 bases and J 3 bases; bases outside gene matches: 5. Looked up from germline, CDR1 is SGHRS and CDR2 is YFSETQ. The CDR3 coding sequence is TGCGCCAGCAGCTCCGGGACAGCCAAAGAGACCCAGTACTTC. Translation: CASSSGTAKETQYF.

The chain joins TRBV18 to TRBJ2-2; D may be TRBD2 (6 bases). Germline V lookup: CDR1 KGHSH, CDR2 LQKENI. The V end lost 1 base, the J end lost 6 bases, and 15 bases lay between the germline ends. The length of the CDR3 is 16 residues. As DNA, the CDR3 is TGTGCCAGCTCACCACAGCTCAAGCGGGCCCCCGGGGAGCTGTTTTTT. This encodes CASSPQLKRAPGELFF. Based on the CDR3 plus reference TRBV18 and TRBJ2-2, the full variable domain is NAGVMQNPRHLVRRRGQEARLRCSPMKGHSHVYWYRQLPEEGLKFMVYLQKENIIDESGMPKERFSAEFPKEGPSILRIQQVVRGDSAAYFCASSPQLKRAPGELFFGEGSRLTVL.

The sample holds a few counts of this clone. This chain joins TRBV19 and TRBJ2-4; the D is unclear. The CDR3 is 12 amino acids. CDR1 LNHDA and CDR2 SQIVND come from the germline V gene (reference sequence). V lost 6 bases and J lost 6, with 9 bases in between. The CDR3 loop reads CASRGLVNIQYF. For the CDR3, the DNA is TGTGCCAGTAGGGGGTTGGTAAACATTCAGTACTTC. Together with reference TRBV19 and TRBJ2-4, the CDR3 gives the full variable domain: DGGITQSPKYLFRKEGQNVTLSCEQNLNHDAMYWYRQDPGQGLRLIYYSQIVNDFQKGDIAEGYSVSREKKESFPLTVTSAQKNPTAFYLCASRGLVNIQYFGAGTRLSVL.

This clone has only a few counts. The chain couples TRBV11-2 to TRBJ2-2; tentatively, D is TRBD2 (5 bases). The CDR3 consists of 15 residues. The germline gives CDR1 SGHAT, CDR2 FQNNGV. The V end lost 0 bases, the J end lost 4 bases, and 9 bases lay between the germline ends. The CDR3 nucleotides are TGTGCCAGCAGCTTAGATGGAGGAGGCACCGGGGAGCTGTTTTTT. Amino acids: CASSLDGGGTGELFF.

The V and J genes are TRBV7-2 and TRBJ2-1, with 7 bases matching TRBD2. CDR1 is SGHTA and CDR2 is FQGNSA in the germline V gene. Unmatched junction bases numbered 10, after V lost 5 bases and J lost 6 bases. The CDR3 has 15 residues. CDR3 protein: CASSRRERGSNEQFF. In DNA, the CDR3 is TGTGCCAGCAGCCGGCGGGAGAGAGGCTCCAATGAGCAGTTCTTC.

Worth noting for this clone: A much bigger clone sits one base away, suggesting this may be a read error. The CDR3 DNA follows: TGTGCCAGCAGCTACGCCTACGAGCAGTACTTC. Its protein product is CASSYAYEQYF. J is TRBJ2-7 and V is TRBV5-6, with D unclear. The CDR3 is 11 amino acids. From germline, CDR1 is SGHDT and CDR2 YYEEEE. V was clipped by 3 bases and J by 2 bases, with 3 bases between them.

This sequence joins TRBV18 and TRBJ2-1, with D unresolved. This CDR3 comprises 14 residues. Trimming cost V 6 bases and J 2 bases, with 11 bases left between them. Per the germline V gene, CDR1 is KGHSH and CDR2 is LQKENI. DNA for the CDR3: TGTGCCAGCTCGGAGACCCCCACCTACAATGAGCAGTTCTTC. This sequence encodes CASSETPTYNEQFF.

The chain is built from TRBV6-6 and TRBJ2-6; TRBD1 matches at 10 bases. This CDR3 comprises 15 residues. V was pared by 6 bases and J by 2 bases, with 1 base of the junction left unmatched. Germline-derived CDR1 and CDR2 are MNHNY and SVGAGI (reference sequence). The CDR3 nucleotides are TGTGCCAGCAGAGGACAGGGGGCTGGGGCCAACGTCCTGACTTTC. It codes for CASRGQGAGANVLTF.

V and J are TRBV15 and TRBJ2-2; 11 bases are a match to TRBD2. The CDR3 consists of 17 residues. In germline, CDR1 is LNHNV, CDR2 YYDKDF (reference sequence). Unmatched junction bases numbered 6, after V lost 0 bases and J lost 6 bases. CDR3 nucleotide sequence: TGTGCCACCAGCAGAGATCGAGTAGCGGGAGGGGCCGGGGAGCTGTTTTTT. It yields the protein CATSRDRVAGGAGELFF. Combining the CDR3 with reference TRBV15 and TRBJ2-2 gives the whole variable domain DAMVIQNPRYQVTQFGKPVTLSCSQTLNHNVMYWYQQKSSQAPKLLFHYYDKDFNNEADTPDNFQSRRPNTSFCFLDIRSPGLGDTAMYLCATSRDRVAGGAGELFFGEGSRLTVL.

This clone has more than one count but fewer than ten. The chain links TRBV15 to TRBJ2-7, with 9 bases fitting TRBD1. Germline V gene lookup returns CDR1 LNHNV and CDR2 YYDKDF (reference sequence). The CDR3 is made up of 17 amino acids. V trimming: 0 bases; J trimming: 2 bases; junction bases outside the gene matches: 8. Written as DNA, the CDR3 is TGTGCCACCAGCAGAGATCCCGGGGACAGGGCAACCTACGAGCAGTACTTC. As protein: CATSRDPGDRATYEQYF.

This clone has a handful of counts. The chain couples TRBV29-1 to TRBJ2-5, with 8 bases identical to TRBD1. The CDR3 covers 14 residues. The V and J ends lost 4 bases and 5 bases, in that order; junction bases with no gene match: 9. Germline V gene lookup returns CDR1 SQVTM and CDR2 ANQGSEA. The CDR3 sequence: CSVGRDRKEETQYF. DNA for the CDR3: TGCAGCGTTGGAAGGGACAGGAAAGAGGAGACCCAGTACTTC.

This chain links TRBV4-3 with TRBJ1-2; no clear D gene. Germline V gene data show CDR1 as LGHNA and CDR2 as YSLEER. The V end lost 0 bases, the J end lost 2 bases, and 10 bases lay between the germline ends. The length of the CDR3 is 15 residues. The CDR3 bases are TGCGCCAGCAGCCAAGAATGGGCAGGAAACTATGGCTACACCTTC. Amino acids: CASSQEWAGNYGYTF.

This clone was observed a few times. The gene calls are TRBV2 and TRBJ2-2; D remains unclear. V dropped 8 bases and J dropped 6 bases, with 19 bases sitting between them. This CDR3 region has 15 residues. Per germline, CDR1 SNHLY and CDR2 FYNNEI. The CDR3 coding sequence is TGTGCCAGCCGAAGGGTGTTAGGCTTACCCGGGGAGCTGTTTTTT. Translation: CASRRVLGLPGELFF.

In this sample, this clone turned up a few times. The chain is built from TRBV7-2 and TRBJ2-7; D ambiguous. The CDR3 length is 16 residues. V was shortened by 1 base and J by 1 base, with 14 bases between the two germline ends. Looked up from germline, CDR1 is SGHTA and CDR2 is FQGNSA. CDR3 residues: CASSLVPPETSYEQYF. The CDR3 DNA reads TGTGCCAGCAGCTTAGTCCCTCCAGAGACTTCCTACGAGCAGTACTTC.

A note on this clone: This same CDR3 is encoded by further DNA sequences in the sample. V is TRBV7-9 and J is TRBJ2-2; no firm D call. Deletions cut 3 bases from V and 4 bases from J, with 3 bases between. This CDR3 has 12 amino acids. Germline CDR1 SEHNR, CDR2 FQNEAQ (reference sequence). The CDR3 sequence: CASSFGTGELFF. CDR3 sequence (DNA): TGTGCCAGCAGCTTCGGCACCGGGGAGCTGTTTTTT. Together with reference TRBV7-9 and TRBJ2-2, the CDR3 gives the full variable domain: DTGVSQNPRHKITKRGQNVTFRCDPISEHNRLYWYRQTLGQGPEFLTYFQNEAQLEKSRLLSDRFSAERPKGSFSTLEIQRTEQGDSAMYLCASSFGTGELFFGEGSRLTVL.

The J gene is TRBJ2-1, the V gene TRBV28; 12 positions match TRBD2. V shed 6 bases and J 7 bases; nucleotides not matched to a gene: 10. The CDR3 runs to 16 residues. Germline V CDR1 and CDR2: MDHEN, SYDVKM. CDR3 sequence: CASSSPTSGSRNEQFF. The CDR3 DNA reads TGTGCCAGCAGCTCACCGACTAGCGGGAGTAGGAATGAGCAGTTCTTC.